These 3 T cell receptor beta chains originate from one sample sequenced in a study of technical replicates of blood from several donors. Repertoires were generated with immunoSEQ multiplex PCR, while TCRdb's copy carries only in-frame clones and drops some. The data contain just under 100,000 clones, roughly 96% of them singletons. The sequencing sample was made of T cells isolated from PBMCs. The receptor set was obtained from a human donor in good health.

J is TRBJ2-7 and V is TRBV5-1; TRBD2 matches at 12 bases. Germline CDR1 and CDR2: SGHRS and YFSETQ. V lost 3 bases and J lost 4; bases outside the gene matches: 11. The CDR3 totals 17 residues. In DNA form, the CDR3 reads TGCGCCAGCAGCTCGGGACTAGCGGGCGCTATGGGGTACGAGCAGTACTTC. It translates to CASSSGLAGAMGYEQYF. The full variable domain, rest sourced from reference TRBV5-1 and TRBJ2-7, is KAGVTQTPRYLIKTRGQQVTLSCSPISGHRSVSWYQQTPGQGLQFLFEYFSETQRNKGNFPGRFSGRQFSNSRSEMNVSTLELGDSALYLCASSSGLAGAMGYEQYFGPGTRLTVT.

The chain couples TRBV29-1 to TRBJ1-1; D unclear. V was shortened by 3 bases and J by 5 bases, with 16 bases between the two germline ends. Germline CDR1 reads SQVTM; CDR2 reads ANQGSEA. The CDR3 length is 14 residues. In nucleotides, the CDR3 is TGCAGCGTTGACCAATTACAGAGAGGGACTGAAGCTTTCTTT. It yields the protein CSVDQLQRGTEAFF.

The genes are TRBV6-6 and TRBJ1-1, with a weak D call TRBD1 (5 bases). Deletions cut 2 bases from V and 5 bases from J, with 12 bases between. Germline CDR1 and CDR2: MNHNY and SVGAGI (reference sequence). This CDR3 region has 14 residues. CDR3 nucleotide sequence: TGTGCCAGCAGTTACCAGGGAGCGGGAACTGAAGCTTTCTTT. Translated: CASSYQGAGTEAFF.